The present T cell receptor beta chain was sequenced within a study of blood T cell repertoires in COVID-19 (dated by TCRdb to 2019 to 2021). Background for the entire study: Samples covering the acute and convalescent phases of COVID-19 were provided by collaborators in the United States, Italy and Spain. The sample metadata nearly always contained a de-identified subject ID, COVID-19 status, age in years and sex. Where available, HLA class I and class II types were taken from metadata supplied by the sample provider and were not determined by assay-based typing. The repertoires were released in a freely available public database meant as a resource for research on the immune response to SARS-CoV-2. Samples came from the ongoing ImmuneRACE study (first 160 participants) plus 1,254 subjects from 6 global collaborators. The dataset comprised deeply sampled blood TCRbeta repertoires from subjects exposed to, actively infected with, or recovered from COVID-19. The material from the prospective study consisted of cDNA or gDNA derived from T cells, B-cell-depleted T cells, or PBMCs. Study-level results and caveats: The amount of clinical and demographic metadata varied by source and participant and was provided uncurated.

This clone was counted a few times. Its antigen is not yet known. The sample holds no much larger clone one base away, and base qualities are not on file. TCRbeta CDR3 regions were amplified from genomic DNA by means of the immunoSEQ Assay, a bias-controlled multiplex PCR. Processing in the source paper ran as follows. Nucleated cell counts per sample were estimated from amplification of reference gene primers within the assay. To quantify the absolute abundance of each unique TCRbeta CDR3 rearrangement, sequence reads were collapsed and filtered. For each sample, productive Simpson clonality was calculated as the square root of Simpson's diversity index over productive rearrangements. TCRdb holds this immuneACCESS table with in-frame rearrangements only. Some clones are missing; in checked studies, unresolved V genes explain under half, and the rest has no known cause. Clone size and V and J calls were adopted from that table, with D and trimming inferred from the DNA. The sample table contains 90,000 to 100,000 clones; only one count was recorded for roughly 84% of them. Of the sample, approximately 2% is held by the ten largest clones.

The collaborating institutions used their own protocols to collect whole blood in K2EDTA tubes. For TCRbeta analysis, collaborators shipped samples in one of three forms: frozen whole blood, isolated PBMCs, or DNA extracted from either of those sample types. Via the germline V gene, CDR1 is KGHSH and CDR2 LQKENI. The CDR3 starts with the cysteine, ends with the phenylalanine, and has 13 residues. Kept here is only the CDR3 DNA, which spans 39 bases and is read in frame from base 1. The trim is 8 bases for V and 3 bases for J, with a gap of 13 bases between the germline ends. This sequence uses TRBV18 and TRBJ1-1, and perhaps TRBD1 as D gene, on 5 matching bases. The sequence was obtained from a man between 65 and 79 years old with active or convalescent COVID-19. The source material was peripheral blood. The DNA sequence reads TGTGCCAGCAGCGCGGAGGGGTACACTGAAGCTTTCTTT. Translated, it gives CASSAEGYTEAFF.